The rows below give T cell receptor beta chains drawn from one sample of a study of breast tumors, draining lymph nodes, adjacent tissues. From the multiplex PCR reads, TCRdb called clonotypes with MiXCR, one entry per CDR3 protein. The sample contains fewer than 140,000 distinct CDR3 sequences, around 30% of which appear only once. The sample consisted of axillary lymph node tissue. The receptors originated from a female donor with breast cancer. Some clones in this sample may be carry-over from other donors' samples. Both conserved end residues are part of each CDR3. Fields, in order: J gene, clone size, D gene, V gene, CDR3 length, CDR3 DNA, CDR3 protein. D genes are given only for firm matches. Size is stated for part of the rows, as once, few or many counts, or as a class when the clone is expanded.

>TRBJ1-5|many|.|TRBV29-1|15
TGCAGCGTTGAAGATATCGGGGCTTACAATCAGCCCCAGCATTTT
CSVEDIGAYNQPQHF
>TRBJ2-7|many|.|TRBV14|16
TGTGCCAGTCATGAGGGGCGTGGACAGCAATCCTACGAGCAGTACTTC
CASHEGRGQQSYEQYF
>TRBJ2-3|many|.|TRBV10-1|16
TGCGCCAGCAGTGAGGATTGCCTAAAGAGCACAGATACGCAGTATTTT
CASSEDCLKSTDTQYF
>TRBJ1-4|many|.|TRBV20-1|14
TGCAGTGCCTTTAGGGGGGCAGGGGATGAAAAACTGTTTTTT
CSAFRGAGDEKLFF
>TRBJ2-5|.|.|TRBV7-9|15
TGTGCCAGCAGCGAACACGTAGCGCGACGGGAGACCCAGTACTTC
CASSEHVARRETQYF
>TRBJ1-6|many|TRBD1|TRBV4-1|19
TGCGCCAGCAGCCAAGAACGGCAGGGGGACAGCTCCTATAATTCACCCCTCCACTTT
CASSQERQGDSSYNSPLHF
>TRBJ2-1|.|TRBD1|TRBV14|14
TGTGCCAGCAGCCCTAGACAGGGGTACAATGAGCAGTTCTTC
CASSPRQGYNEQFF
>TRBJ2-7|many|.|TRBV12-5|15
TGTGCTAGTGGTTTATTCCCAGGGACACGATCGGATCAGTACTTC
CASGLFPGTRSDQYF
>TRBJ2-3|many|TRBD1|TRBV18|16
TGTGCCAGCTCACCAGGCCGGGACAGGTGGACAGATACGCAGTATTTT
CASSPGRDRWTDTQYF
>TRBJ1-2|many|TRBD1|TRBV29-1|16
TGCAGCGTTGAAGCCTCCGGGACAGGGCTCAACTATGGCTACACCTTC
CSVEASGTGLNYGYTF
>TRBJ2-7|many|TRBD2|TRBV18|15
TGTGCCAGCTCATATGGGCGGGAGGGCCTGAGCGAGCAGTACTTC
CASSYGREGLSEQYF
>TRBJ2-1|.|.|TRBV9|17
TGTGCCAGCAGCGTTGAGGTGGGGGGTGGTTCCTACAATGAGCAGTTCTTC
CASSVEVGGGSYNEQFF
>TRBJ2-3|many|.|TRBV6-2/TRBV6-3|14
TGTGCCAGCAGTACTAGCTTGAGCTCAGATACGCAGTATTTT
CASSTSLSSDTQYF
>TRBJ1-1|.|.|TRBV3-1|15
TGTGCCAGCAGCCAAGATTCTTTATTAGGAGGGGTAACTTTCTTT
CASSQDSLLGGVTFF
>TRBJ2-7|many|.|TRBV6-1|14
TGTGCCAGCAGCCCCCTGACGGGCCTTTACGAGCAGTACTTC
CASSPLTGLYEQYF
>TRBJ1-6|.|.|TRBV7-2|15
TGTGCCAGCAGCCTACCCGCGGGGGGAAGTTCACCCCTCCACTTT
CASSLPAGGSSPLHF
>TRBJ1-2|many|TRBD1|TRBV6-6|13
TGTGCCAGCAGAAAGGGGACAGGACGAGGCTACACCTTC
CASRKGTGRGYTF
>TRBJ1-4|.|.|TRBV29-1|13
TGCAGCGCCTCGACAGCGGGCCTGGAAAAACTGTTTTTT
CSASTAGLEKLFF
>TRBJ2-7|.|TRBD2|TRBV7-3|14
TGTGCCAGCAGCTTAGAGGCGGGAGTAGGCGAGCAGTACTTC
CASSLEAGVGEQYF
>TRBJ1-6|.|TRBD1|TRBV7-9|14
TGTGCCAGCAGCTCGGACAGGCTTGGTTCACCCCTCCACTTT
CASSSDRLGSPLHF
>TRBJ2-2|many|TRBD2|TRBV2|15
TGTGCCAGCAGTGAGACTAGCGGGGGAACCGGGGAGCTGTTTTTT
CASSETSGGTGELFF
>TRBJ2-7|many|.|TRBV2|14
TGTGCCAGCGTGGGTGGTCGTCTCTCCTACGAGCAGTACTTC
CASVGGRLSYEQYF
>TRBJ2-7|many|.|TRBV12-5|15
TGTGCTAGTGGTTTGGTAAAGTTTGGACACTACGAGCAGTACTTC
CASGLVKFGHYEQYF
>TRBJ2-7|many|.|TRBV7-9|13
TGTGCCAGCAGCTTTGGAGAGGGGAACGAGCAGTACTTC
CASSFGEGNEQYF
>TRBJ2-7|many|.|TRBV30|12
TGTGCCTGGAGGAGGAGGCACTACGAGCAGTACTTC
CAWRRRHYEQYF
>TRBJ1-2|many|.|TRBV5-6|15
TGTGCCAGCAGCCTTGGTGATAGGCCGGCCTATGGCTACACCTTC
CASSLGDRPAYGYTF
>TRBJ2-7|many|.|TRBV5-6|14
TGTGCCAGCAGCTTCACCGGCCCCGCTCCCGAGCAGTACTTC
CASSFTGPAPEQYF